This TCR beta chain appears in the sequencing data of a study of cytomegalovirus exposure and HLA in healthy donors. General study points: One variant, a missense change in DCLRE1C, was linked in a later analysis to TCR beta V- and J-gene trimming. Overall, roughly 170 TCR beta chains were annotated as cytomegalovirus-associated. A reported reduction in N-insertions relative to the approximately 690-donor mean was seen in an Asian-associated ancestry cluster in a later analysis. Most TCR sequences were uncommon, yet certain public TCRs appeared in many donors.

The germline gives CDR1 MNHNY, CDR2 SVGAGI (reference sequence). The CDR3 spans 15 residues. Trimming took 6 bases from V and 3 from J; bases not matched to a gene: 5. The PCR ran on 60 Vbeta and 13 Jbeta primers. The table came from immunoSEQ multiplex PCR; TCRdb's copy has only in-frame clones and leaves some out. The listing records under 100,000 clones. Points on this clone: Its specificity is unknown.

Specimen: PBMCs. This clonotype was obtained from a young woman in good health and CMV-seronegative. V and J are TRBV6-6 and TRBJ1-6, with TRBD1 identical over 7 bases. This chain's CDR3 is CASREGDSYNSPLHF. The CDR3, as DNA: TGTGCCAGCAGGGAAGGGGACAGCTATAATTCACCCCTCCACTTT.